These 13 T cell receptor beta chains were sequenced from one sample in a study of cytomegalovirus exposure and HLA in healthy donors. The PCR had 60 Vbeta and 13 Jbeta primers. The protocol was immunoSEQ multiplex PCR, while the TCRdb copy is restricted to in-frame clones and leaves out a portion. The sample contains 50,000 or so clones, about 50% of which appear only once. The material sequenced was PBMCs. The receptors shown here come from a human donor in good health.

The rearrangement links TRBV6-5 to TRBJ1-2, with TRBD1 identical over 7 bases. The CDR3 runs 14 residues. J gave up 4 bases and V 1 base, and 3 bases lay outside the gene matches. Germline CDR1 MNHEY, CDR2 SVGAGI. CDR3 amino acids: CASSYFGDSYGYTF. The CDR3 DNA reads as TGTGCCAGCAGTTACTTCGGGGACAGCTATGGCTACACCTTC.

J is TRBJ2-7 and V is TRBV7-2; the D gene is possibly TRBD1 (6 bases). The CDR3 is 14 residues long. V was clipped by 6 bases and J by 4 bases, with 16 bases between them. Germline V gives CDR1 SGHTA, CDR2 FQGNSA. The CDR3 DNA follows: TGTGCCAGCAGGTACCCCGGGGACACGTACGAGCAGTACTTC. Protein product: CASRYPGDTYEQYF. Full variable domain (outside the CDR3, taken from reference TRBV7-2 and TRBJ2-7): GAGVSQSPSNKVTEKGKDVELRCDPISGHTALYWYRQSLGQGLEFLIYFQGNSAPDKSGLPSDRFSAERTGGSVSTLTIQRTQQEDSAVYLCASRYPGDTYEQYFGPGTRLTVT.

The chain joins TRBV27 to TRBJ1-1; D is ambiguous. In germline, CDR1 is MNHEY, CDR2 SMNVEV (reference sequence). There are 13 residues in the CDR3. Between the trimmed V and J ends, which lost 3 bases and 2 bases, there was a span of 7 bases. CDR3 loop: CASSFVGNTEAFF. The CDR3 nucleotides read TGTGCCAGCAGTTTTGTGGGCAACACTGAAGCTTTCTTT.

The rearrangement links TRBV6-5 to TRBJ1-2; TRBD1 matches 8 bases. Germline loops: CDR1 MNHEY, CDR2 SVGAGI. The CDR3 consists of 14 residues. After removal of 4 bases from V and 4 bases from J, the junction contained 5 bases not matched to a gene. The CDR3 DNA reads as TGTGCCAGCAGTTTCCAGGGGGCACTCTATGGCTACACCTTC. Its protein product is CASSFQGALYGYTF.

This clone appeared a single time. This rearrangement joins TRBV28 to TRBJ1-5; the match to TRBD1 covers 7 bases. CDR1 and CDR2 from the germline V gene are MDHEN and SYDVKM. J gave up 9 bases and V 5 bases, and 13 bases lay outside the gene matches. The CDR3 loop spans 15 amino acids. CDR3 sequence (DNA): TGTGCCAGCAGTCCCTTAGGACAGGCGATGCGGCCCCAGCATTTT. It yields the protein CASSPLGQAMRPQHF.

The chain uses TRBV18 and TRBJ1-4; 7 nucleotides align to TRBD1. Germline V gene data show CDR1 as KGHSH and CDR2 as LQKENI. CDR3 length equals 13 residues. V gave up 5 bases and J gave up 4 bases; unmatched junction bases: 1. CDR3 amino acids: CASSGTDNEKLFF. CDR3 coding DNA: TGTGCCAGCTCAGGGACAGATAATGAAAAACTGTTTTTT.

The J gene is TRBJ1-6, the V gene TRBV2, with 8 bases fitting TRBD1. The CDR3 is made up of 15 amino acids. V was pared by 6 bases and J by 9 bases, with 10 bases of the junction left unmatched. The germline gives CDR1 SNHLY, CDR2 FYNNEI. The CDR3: CASRTDRVGSSPLHF. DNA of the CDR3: TGTGCCAGCAGGACGGACAGGGTCGGGAGTTCACCCCTCCACTTT.

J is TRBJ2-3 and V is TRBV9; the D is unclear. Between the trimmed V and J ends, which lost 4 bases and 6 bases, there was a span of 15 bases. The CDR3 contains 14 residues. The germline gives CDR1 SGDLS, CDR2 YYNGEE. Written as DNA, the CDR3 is TGTGCCAGCAGCCCCCCCCCTCCTGCGGATACGCAGTATTTT. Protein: CASSPPPPADTQYF.

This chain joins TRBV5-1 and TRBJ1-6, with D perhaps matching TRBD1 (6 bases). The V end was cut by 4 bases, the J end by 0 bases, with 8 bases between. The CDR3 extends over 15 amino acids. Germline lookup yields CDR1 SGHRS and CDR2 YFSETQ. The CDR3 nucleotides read TGCGCCAGCAGCCAGGGGAGCTCCTATAATTCACCCCTCCACTTT. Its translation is CASSQGSSYNSPLHF. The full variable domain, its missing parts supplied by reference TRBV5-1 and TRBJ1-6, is KAGVTQTPRYLIKTRGQQVTLSCSPISGHRSVSWYQQTPGQGLQFLFEYFSETQRNKGNFPGRFSGRQFSNSRSEMNVSTLELGDSALYLCASSQGSSYNSPLHFGNGTRLTVT.

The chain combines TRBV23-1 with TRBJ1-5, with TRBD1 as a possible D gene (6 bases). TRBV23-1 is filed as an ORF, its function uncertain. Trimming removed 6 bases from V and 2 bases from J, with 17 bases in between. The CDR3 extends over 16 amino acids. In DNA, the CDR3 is TGCGCCAGCAGGGTTCAACAGGGTTGGGGCAATCAGCCCCAGCATTTT. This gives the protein CASRVQQGWGNQPQHF.

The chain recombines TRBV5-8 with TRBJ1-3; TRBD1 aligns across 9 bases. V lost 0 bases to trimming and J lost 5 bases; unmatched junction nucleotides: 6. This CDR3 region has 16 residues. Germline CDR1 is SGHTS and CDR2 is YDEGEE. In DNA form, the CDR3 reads TGTGCCAGCAGCTTGGTTTGGGGACAGGGAAGAAACACCATATATTTT. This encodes CASSLVWGQGRNTIYF.

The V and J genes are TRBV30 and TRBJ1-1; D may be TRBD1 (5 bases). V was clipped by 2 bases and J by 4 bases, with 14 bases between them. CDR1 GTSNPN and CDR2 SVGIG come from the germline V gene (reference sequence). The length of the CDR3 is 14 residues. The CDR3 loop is CAWSPTWGGTEAFF. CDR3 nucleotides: TGTGCCTGGAGTCCCACGTGGGGGGGCACTGAAGCTTTCTTT.

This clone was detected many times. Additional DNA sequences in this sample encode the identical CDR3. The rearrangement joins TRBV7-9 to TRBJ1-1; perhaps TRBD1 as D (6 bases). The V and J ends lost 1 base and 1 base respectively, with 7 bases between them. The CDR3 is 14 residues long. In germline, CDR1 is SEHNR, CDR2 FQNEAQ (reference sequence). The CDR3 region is CASSLEGGNTEAFF. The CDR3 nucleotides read TGTGCCAGCAGCTTAGAAGGGGGGAACACTGAAGCTTTCTTT.